This TCR beta chain stems from a study of CD8+CD57+ T cells in acquired aplastic anemia. Study information: Average DNA yield from sorted CD4+ and CD8+ cells was approximately 3 ug. Study-wide points: Shared by patients and controls, approximately 29 CD8+ CDR3s were abundant in patients.

Concerning this clonotype itself: Its antigen is currently unknown.

The V gene's germline CDR1 is SGHTA and CDR2 FQGNSA. The CDR3 extends over 15 amino acids. V gave up 6 bases and J gave up 0 bases; unmatched junction bases: 8. The template for TCR beta VDJ and CDR3 sequence profiling was genomic DNA. TCRdb re-analysed the reads in MiXCR, keeping a single row per CDR3 protein. The table includes more than 150,000 distinct CDR3 sequences, 64% detected once. The V and J genes are TRBV7-2 and TRBJ2-7; 7 nucleotides agree with TRBD2. Sequences were obtained from sorted CD4+, CD8+, or CD8+CD57+ T cells (not recorded which) from PBMCs. The source is a human donor with severe aplastic anemia or a healthy control (not recorded which). DNA of the CDR3: TGTGCCAGCAGTTACTCGCGGGGGTTCTCCTACGAGCAGTACTTC. Its protein is CASSYSRGFSYEQYF. The full variable domain, in which reference TRBV7-2 and TRBJ2-7 provide the parts outside the CDR3, is GAGVSQSPSNKVTEKGKDVELRCDPISGHTALYWYRQSLGQGLEFLIYFQGNSAPDKSGLPSDRFSAERTGGSVSTLTIQRTQQEDSAVYLCASSYSRGFSYEQYFGPGTRLTVT.